The sequence of this T cell receptor (beta chain) was determined in a study of CD8 T cells in ankylosing spondylitis. Preparation of TCR beta libraries was done by quantitative 5'-RACE with molecular barcodes. Via MiXCR, TCRdb re-called the 5' RACE reads, giving one row per CDR3 protein. The sample carries fewer than 250,000 distinct CDR3 sequences, 10% recorded once. This clonotype appeared many times. The antigen remains undetermined. This CDR3 spans 14 amino acids. V was pared by 4 bases and J by 2 bases, with 13 bases between. The V gene's germline CDR1 is SGHRS and CDR2 YFSETQ. Study conclusions and caveats: Certain motif variants had earlier appeared in reactive arthritis synovial fluid and blood. Significantly higher representation of disease-linked clones was reported for matched ankylosing spondylitis synovial fluid. With a CD8+ phenotype, disease-linked clones were relatively rare in peripheral blood.

The V gene is TRBV5-1, the J gene TRBJ2-7; D is perhaps TRBD1 (5 bases). The source of this sequence is a male donor with ankylosing spondylitis or in good health (not recorded which). The sequencing input was blood, either unsorted or a sorted T cell fraction (not recorded which). The CDR3 sequence is CASSQSRVAYEQYF. CDR3 nucleotides: TGCGCCAGCAGCCAAAGCAGGGTGGCCTACGAGCAGTACTTC.